The sequence of this TCR beta chain was determined in a study of cytomegalovirus exposure and HLA in healthy donors. Regarding the study as a whole: Cytomegalovirus-associated TCR beta chains were listed, numbering some 180. The sole available immune exposure information was CMV serostatus. It was taken for granted in presence/absence analyses that sequencing depth across donors was roughly uniform.

The primer mix had 60 Vbeta and 13 Jbeta primers. Sequenced by immunoSEQ multiplex PCR; TCRdb stores in-frame clones only, minus some. The sample records more than 35,000 clones, around 49% being singletons. V dropped 6 bases and J dropped 3 bases, with 12 bases sitting between them. Germline V gene lookup returns CDR1 GTSNPN and CDR2 SVGIG (reference sequence). This CDR3 has 13 residues. Comment on this clone: What it recognizes is unknown.

This receptor was obtained from a woman between 40 and 55 years old in good health and CMV-seropositive. What was sequenced was PBMCs. This chain links TRBV30 with TRBJ1-5; TRBD1 is a possible D gene (6 bases). CDR3 in amino acids: CACTGHFNQPQHF. The CDR3 DNA reads as TGTGCCTGCACGGGACACTTCAATCAGCCCCAGCATTTT. The variable domain in full, completed from reference TRBV30 and TRBJ1-5, reads SQTIHQWPATLVQPVGSPLSLECTVEGTSNPNLYWYRQAAGRGLQLLFYSVGIGQISSEVPQNLSASRPQDRQFILSSKKLLLSDSGFYLCACTGHFNQPQHFGDGTRLSIL.